These 9 T cell receptor beta chains originate from one sample sequenced in a study of response to subunit inactivated influenza vaccine. Via MiXCR, TCRdb re-called the RT-PCR reads, giving one row per CDR3 protein. Found here are about 570,000 distinct CDR3 sequences, approximately 10% of them singletons; the top ten hold 10%. The sample was PBMCs from blood, taken on the day of vaccination. The receptors shown here come from a man aged 50-59 years who received an inactivated influenza vaccine.

In its sample, this clonotype was seen a few times. The chain is built from TRBV6-1 and TRBJ2-3; D is ambiguous. Looked up from germline, CDR1 is MNHNS and CDR2 is SASEGT. V was shortened by 6 bases and J by 4 bases, with 14 bases between the two germline ends. This CDR3 has 14 residues. CDR3 loop: CASRGGGRADTQYF. Here the CDR3 DNA reads TGTGCCAGCAGGGGCGGCGGCCGCGCAGATACGCAGTATTTT.

This clonotype came up a few times. The chain couples TRBV28 to TRBJ2-1; TRBD2 aligns across 11 bases. The V gene's germline CDR1 is MDHEN and CDR2 SYDVKM. V dropped 6 bases and J dropped 7; count of bases not matched to a gene: 11. There are 16 residues in the CDR3. CDR3 protein: CASSPVRLAGGNEQFF. The CDR3 nucleotides are TGTGCCAGCAGCCCGGTTAGGCTAGCGGGGGGAAATGAGCAGTTCTTC.

The table lists this clonotype with a few counts. The chain carries TRBV15 and TRBJ1-4, with D unresolved. Trimming removed 0 bases from V and 5 bases from J, with 7 bases in between. The CDR3 is 14 amino acids. Germline values: CDR1 LNHNV, CDR2 YYDKDF (reference sequence). The CDR3, as DNA: TGTGCCACCAGCAGAGATCCGGCGAATGAAAAACTGTTTTTT. It is translated as CATSRDPANEKLFF.

Of note for this clonotype: Just one base apart from a much larger clone, this may be a read error. This chain links TRBV29-1 with TRBJ2-3; 10 nucleotides match TRBD2. The CDR3 has 17 amino acids. From germline, CDR1 is SQVTM and CDR2 ANQGSEA. CDR3 loop: CSVDLAGGRSGTDTLYF. The CDR3 nucleotides are TGCAGCGTTGATTTAGCGGGAGGCAGAAGTGGCACAGATACGCTGTATTTT.

In its sample, this clonotype was seen a few times. This rearrangement joins TRBV20-1 to TRBJ1-2, with D possibly being TRBD1 (6 bases). The CDR3 runs 11 residues. CDR1 and CDR2 (germline): DFQATT, SNEGSKA (reference sequence). With 6 bases removed from V and 4 bases from J, the gap between germline ends came to 9 bases. The CDR3 bases are TGCAGTGCGGAACAGGGCTATGGCTACACCTTC. Translating it yields CSAEQGYGYTF.

This clonotype showed up many times. The genes are TRBV20-1 and TRBJ1-4; D remains unclear. V gave up 1 base and J gave up 8 bases, with 17 bases separating them. Germline loops: CDR1 DFQATT, CDR2 SNEGSKA (reference sequence). The CDR3 length is 15 residues. DNA for the CDR3: TGCAGTGCTAGAGCCAGGACGCTTTTAAAAGAAAAACTGTTTTTT. It codes for CSARARTLLKEKLFF.

This clonotype has at least ten counts. The J gene is TRBJ2-7, the V gene TRBV6-1; TRBD2 might be the D (6 bases). The germline V and J ends were trimmed by 6 bases and 2 bases, with 20 bases remaining between them. The CDR3 sequence is 16 residues long. Germline V lookup: CDR1 MNHNS, CDR2 SASEGT. CDR3 region: CASSGTRRDGAYEQYF. The CDR3 DNA sequence: TGTGCCAGCAGCGGAACGAGGCGGGACGGAGCCTACGAGCAGTACTTC.

The chain links TRBV20-1 to TRBJ2-1; 14 bases agree with TRBD2. This CDR3 is built from 14 residues. J was trimmed by 12 bases and V by 6 bases; bases with no gene match: 10. CDR1 is DFQATT and CDR2 is SNEGSKA in the germline V gene (reference sequence). CDR3: CSATGLAGVVVQFF. The CDR3 nucleotides read TGCAGTGCCACGGGACTAGCGGGAGTTGTTGTGCAGTTCTTC.

This clonotype was observed many times. The genes are TRBV11-2 and TRBJ2-5, with TRBD1 matching over 9 bases. V shed 6 bases and J 5 bases; nucleotides not matched to a gene: 10. This CDR3 contains 15 residues. Germline V lookup: CDR1 SGHAT, CDR2 FQNNGV. CDR3 loop: CASRNPYRGRETQYF. The CDR3, as DNA: TGTGCCAGCAGGAATCCCTACAGGGGGCGGGAGACCCAGTACTTC.